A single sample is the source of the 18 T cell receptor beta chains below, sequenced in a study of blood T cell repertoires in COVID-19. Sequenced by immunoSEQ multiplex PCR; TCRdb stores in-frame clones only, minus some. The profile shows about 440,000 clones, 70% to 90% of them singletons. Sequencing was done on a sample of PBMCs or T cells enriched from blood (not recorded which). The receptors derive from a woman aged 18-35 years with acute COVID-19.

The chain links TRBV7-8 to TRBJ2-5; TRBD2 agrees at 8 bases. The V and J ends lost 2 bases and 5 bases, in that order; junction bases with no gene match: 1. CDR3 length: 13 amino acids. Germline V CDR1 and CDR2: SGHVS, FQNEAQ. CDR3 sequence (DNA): TGTGCCAGCAGCTTACAGCGGGGGGAGACCCAGTACTTC. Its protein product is CASSLQRGETQYF.

The CDR3 DNA follows: TGCGCCAGCAGCGGGGGACTTTCCCCAAGTACTGAAGCTTTCTTT. This encodes CASSGGLSPSTEAFF. The chain links TRBV5-1 to TRBJ1-1, with D possibly matching TRBD1 (5 bases). V was shortened by 4 bases and J by 5 bases, with 18 bases between the two germline ends. Germline assignment: CDR1 SGHRS and CDR2 YFSETQ. This CDR3 comprises 15 residues.

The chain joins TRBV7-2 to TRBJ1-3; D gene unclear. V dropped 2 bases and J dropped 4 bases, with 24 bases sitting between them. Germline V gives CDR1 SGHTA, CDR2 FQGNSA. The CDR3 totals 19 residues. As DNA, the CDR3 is TGTGCCAGCAGCTTACAACCGCTTGGGGAGATTCAACAGGGAAACACCATATATTTT. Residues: CASSLQPLGEIQQGNTIYF.

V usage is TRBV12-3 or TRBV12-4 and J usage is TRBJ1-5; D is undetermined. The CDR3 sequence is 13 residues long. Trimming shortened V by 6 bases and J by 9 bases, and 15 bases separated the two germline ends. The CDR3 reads CASSLSRGRPQHF. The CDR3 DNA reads TGTGCCAGCAGCTTATCACGGGGAAGGCCCCAGCATTTT.

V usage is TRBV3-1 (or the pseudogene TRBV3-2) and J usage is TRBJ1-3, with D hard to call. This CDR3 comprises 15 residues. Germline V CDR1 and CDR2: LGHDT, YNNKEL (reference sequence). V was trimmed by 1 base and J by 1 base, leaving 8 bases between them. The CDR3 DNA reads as TGTGCCAGCAGCCAAGGAGGTCCTTCTGGAAACACCATATATTTT. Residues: CASSQGGPSGNTIYF.

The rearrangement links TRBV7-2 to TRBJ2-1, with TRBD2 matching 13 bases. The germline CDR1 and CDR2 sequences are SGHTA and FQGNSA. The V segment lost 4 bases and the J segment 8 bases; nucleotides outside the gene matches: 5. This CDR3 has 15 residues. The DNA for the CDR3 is TGTGCCAGCAGCTCGGGACTAGCGGGAAGGGATGAGCAGTTCTTC. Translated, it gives CASSSGLAGRDEQFF.

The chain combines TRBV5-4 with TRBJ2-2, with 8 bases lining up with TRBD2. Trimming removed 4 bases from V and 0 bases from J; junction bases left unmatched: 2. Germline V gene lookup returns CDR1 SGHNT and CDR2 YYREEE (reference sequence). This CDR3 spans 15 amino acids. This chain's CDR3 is CASSLGLANTGELFF. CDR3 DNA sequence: TGTGCCAGCAGCCTGGGACTAGCGAACACCGGGGAGCTGTTTTTT.

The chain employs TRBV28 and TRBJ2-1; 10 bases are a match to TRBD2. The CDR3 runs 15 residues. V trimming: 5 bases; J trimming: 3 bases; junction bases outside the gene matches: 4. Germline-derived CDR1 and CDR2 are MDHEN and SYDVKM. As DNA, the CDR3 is TGTGCCAGCAGTCTATCTAGCGGGAGCTACAATGAGCAGTTCTTC. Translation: CASSLSSGSYNEQFF. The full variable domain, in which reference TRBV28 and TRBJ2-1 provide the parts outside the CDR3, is DVKVTQSSRYLVKRTGEKVFLECVQDMDHENMFWYRQDPGLGLRLIYFSYDVKMKEKGDIPEGYSVSREKKERFSLILESASTNQTSMYLCASSLSSGSYNEQFFGPGTRLTVL.

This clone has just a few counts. The DNA for the CDR3 is TGTGCCAGCAGGCATGGGACAGGGTTGGACATTCAGTACTTC. Translated, it gives CASRHGTGLDIQYF. The V and J genes are TRBV2 and TRBJ2-4; TRBD1 agrees at 9 bases. Germline-derived CDR1 and CDR2 are SNHLY and FYNNEI. This CDR3 spans 14 amino acids. The ends lost 6 bases at V and 8 bases at J; junction bases unmatched: 8.

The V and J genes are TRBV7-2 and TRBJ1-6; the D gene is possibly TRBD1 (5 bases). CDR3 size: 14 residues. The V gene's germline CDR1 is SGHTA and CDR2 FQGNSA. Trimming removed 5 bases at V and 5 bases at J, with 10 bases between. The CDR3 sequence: CASSPRQNNSPLHF. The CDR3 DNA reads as TGTGCCAGCAGCCCTAGACAGAATAATTCACCCCTCCACTTT.

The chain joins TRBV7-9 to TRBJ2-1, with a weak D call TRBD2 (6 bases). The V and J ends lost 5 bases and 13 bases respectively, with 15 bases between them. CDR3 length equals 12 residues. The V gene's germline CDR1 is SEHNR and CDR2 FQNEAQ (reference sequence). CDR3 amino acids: CASSLGGVAQFF. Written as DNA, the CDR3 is TGTGCCAGCAGCCTCGGAGGGGTAGCACAGTTCTTC.

In nucleotides, the CDR3 is TGTGCCAGCAGCCCCACAGGGAATGAAAAACTGTTTTTT. Residues: CASSPTGNEKLFF. The rearrangement links TRBV28 to TRBJ1-4; perhaps TRBD1 as D (6 bases). The CDR3 length is 13 residues. The germline V and J ends were trimmed by 6 bases and 5 bases, with 10 bases remaining between them. Per germline, CDR1 MDHEN and CDR2 SYDVKM. Filled out from reference TRBV28 and TRBJ1-4, the complete variable domain reads DVKVTQSSRYLVKRTGEKVFLECVQDMDHENMFWYRQDPGLGLRLIYFSYDVKMKEKGDIPEGYSVSREKKERFSLILESASTNQTSMYLCASSPTGNEKLFFGSGTQLSVL.

The CDR3 here is CASSLAGRDGYTF. DNA of the CDR3: TGTGCCAGCAGCTTAGCGGGCAGGGATGGCTACACCTTC. The gene calls are TRBV7-6 and TRBJ1-2, with D maybe TRBD1 (5 bases). This CDR3 spans 13 amino acids. V was shortened by 0 bases and J by 6 bases, with 8 bases between the two germline ends. Germline CDR1 is SGHVS and CDR2 is FNYEAQ.

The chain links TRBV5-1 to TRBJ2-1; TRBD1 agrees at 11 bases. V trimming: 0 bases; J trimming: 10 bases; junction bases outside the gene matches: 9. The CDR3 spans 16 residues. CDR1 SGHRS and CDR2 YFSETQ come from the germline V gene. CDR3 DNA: TGCGCCAGCAGCTTGGGGGACAGGGGGATGTATGGCGAGCAGTTCTTC. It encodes CASSLGDRGMYGEQFF.

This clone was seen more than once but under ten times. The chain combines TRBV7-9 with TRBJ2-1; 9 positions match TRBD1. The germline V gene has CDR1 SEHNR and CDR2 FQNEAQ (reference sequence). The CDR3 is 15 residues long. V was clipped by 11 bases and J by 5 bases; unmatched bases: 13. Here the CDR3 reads CAGRQGETKNNEQFF. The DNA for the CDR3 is TGTGCCGGACGACAGGGGGAAACAAAGAACAATGAGCAGTTCTTC.

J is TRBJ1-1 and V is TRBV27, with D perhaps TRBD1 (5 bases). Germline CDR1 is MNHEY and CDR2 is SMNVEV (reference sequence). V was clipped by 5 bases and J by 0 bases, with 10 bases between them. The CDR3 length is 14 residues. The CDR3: CASSLGLMNTEAFF. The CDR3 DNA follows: TGTGCCAGCAGTCTGGGACTTATGAACACTGAAGCTTTCTTT.

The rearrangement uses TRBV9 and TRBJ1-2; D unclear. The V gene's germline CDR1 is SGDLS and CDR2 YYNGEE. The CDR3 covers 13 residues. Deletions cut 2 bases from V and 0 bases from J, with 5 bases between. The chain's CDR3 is CASSVSSNYGYTF. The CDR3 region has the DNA TGTGCCAGCAGCGTTAGTTCTAACTATGGCTACACCTTC.

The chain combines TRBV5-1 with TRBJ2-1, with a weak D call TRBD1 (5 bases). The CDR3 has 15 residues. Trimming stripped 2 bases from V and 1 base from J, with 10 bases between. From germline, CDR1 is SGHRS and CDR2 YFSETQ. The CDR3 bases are TGCGCCAGCAGCTTCCAGGGTGGATCCTACAATGAGCAGTTCTTC. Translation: CASSFQGGSYNEQFF.